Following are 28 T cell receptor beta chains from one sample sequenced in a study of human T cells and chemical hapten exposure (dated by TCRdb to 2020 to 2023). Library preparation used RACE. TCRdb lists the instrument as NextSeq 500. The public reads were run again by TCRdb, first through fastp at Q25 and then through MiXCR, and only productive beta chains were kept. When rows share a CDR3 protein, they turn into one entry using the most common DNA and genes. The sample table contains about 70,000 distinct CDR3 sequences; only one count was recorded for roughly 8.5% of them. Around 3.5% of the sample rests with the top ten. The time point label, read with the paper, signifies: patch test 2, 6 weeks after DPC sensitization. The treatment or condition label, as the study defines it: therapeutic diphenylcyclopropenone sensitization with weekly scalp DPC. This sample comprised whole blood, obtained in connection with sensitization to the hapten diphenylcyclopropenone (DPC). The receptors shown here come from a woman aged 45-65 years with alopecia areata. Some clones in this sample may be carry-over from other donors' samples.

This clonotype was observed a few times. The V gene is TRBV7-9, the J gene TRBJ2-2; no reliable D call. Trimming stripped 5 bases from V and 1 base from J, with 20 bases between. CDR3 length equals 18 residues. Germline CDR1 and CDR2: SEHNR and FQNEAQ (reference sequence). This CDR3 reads CASSPTWRQLLNTGELFF. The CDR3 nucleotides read TGTGCCAGCAGCCCCACCTGGCGGCAGCTATTGAACACCGGGGAGCTGTTTTTT. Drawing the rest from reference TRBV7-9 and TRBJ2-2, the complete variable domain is DTGVSQNPRHKITKRGQNVTFRCDPISEHNRLYWYRQTLGQGPEFLTYFQNEAQLEKSRLLSDRFSAERPKGSFSTLEIQRTEQGDSAMYLCASSPTWRQLLNTGELFFGEGSRLTVL.

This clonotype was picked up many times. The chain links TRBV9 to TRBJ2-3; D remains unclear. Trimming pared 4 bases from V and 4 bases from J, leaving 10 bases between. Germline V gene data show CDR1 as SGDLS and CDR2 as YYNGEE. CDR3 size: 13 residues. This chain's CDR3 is CASSPWAADTQYF. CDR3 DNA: TGTGCCAGCAGCCCCTGGGCGGCAGATACGCAGTATTTT.

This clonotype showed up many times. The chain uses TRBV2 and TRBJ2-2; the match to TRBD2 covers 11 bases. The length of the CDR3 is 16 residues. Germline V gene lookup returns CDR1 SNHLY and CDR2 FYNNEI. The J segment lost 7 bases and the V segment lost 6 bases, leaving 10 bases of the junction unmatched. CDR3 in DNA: TGTGCCAGCAGCGTACCCCTAGCGGGAGGCGGCGGGGAGCTGTTTTTT. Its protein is CASSVPLAGGGGELFF.

CDR3 region: CASSLRSDTTFSGNTIYF. The CDR3 nucleotides read TGCGCCAGCAGTTTGAGATCGGACACTACCTTCTCTGGAAACACCATATATTTT. The chain employs TRBV5-1 and TRBJ1-3; maybe TRBD1 (5 bases). This CDR3 has 18 residues. Germline assignment: CDR1 SGHRS and CDR2 YFSETQ. The V end was cut by 5 bases, the J end by 0 bases, with 21 bases between. Full variable domain (rest looked up from reference TRBV5-1 and TRBJ1-3): KAGVTQTPRYLIKTRGQQVTLSCSPISGHRSVSWYQQTPGQGLQFLFEYFSETQRNKGNFPGRFSGRQFSNSRSEMNVSTLELGDSALYLCASSLRSDTTFSGNTIYFGEGSWLTVV.

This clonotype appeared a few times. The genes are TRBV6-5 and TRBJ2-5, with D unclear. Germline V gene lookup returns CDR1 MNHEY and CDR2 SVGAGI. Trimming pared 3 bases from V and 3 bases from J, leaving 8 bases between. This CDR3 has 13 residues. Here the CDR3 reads CASSYTEKETQYF. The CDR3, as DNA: TGTGCCAGCAGTTATACCGAGAAAGAGACCCAGTACTTC.

The CDR3 sequence: CSVDPQGPEAFF. The CDR3 DNA sequence: TGCAGCGTTGACCCCCAGGGTCCTGAAGCTTTCTTT. The genes are TRBV29-1 and TRBJ1-1; weak D call: TRBD1 (5 bases). This CDR3 region has 12 residues. Germline V gene data show CDR1 as SQVTM and CDR2 as ANQGSEA. Trimming shortened V by 3 bases and J by 6 bases, and 11 bases separated the two germline ends.

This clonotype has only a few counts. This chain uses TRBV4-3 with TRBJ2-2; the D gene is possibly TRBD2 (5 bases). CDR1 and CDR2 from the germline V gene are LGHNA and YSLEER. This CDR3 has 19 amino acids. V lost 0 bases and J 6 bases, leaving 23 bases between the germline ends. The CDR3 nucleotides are TGCGCCAGCAGCCAAGAGCCTCCCGGACCTAGAGGGTTGGCCGGGGAGCTGTTTTTT. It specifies CASSQEPPGPRGLAGELFF.

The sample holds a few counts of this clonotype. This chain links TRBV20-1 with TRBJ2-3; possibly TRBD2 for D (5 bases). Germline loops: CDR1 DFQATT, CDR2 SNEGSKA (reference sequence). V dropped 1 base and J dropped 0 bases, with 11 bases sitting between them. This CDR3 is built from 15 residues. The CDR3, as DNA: TGCAGTGCTAGAGGAACTAGGGATAGCACAGATACGCAGTATTTT. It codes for CSARGTRDSTDTQYF.

CDR3 in amino acids: CASSIKNPDTQYF. The CDR3 DNA follows: TGTGCCAGCAGCATCAAGAACCCAGATACGCAGTATTTT. The chain employs TRBV5-4 and TRBJ2-3; D is uncertain. Germline CDR1 SGHNT, CDR2 YYREEE (reference sequence). V lost 4 bases to trimming and J lost 4 bases, with 10 bases between them. The CDR3 has 13 amino acids.

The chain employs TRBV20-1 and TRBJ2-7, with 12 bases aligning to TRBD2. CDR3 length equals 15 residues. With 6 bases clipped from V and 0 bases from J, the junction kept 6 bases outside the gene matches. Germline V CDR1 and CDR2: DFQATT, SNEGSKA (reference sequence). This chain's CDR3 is CSARTSGESSYEQYF. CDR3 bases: TGCAGTGCGAGGACTAGCGGGGAGAGCTCCTACGAGCAGTACTTC.

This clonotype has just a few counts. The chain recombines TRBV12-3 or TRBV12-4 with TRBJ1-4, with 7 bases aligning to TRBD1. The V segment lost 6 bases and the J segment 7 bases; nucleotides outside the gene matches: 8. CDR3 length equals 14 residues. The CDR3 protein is CASRPGTVGEKLFF. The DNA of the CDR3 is TGTGCCAGCAGACCCGGGACAGTGGGTGAAAAACTGTTTTTT.

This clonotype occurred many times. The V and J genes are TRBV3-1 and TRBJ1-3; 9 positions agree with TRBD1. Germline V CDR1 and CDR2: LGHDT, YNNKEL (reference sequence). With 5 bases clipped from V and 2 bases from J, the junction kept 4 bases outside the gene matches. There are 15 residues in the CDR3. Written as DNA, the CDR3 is TGTGCCAGCAGCTGGGGACAGGGCACTGGAAACACCATATATTTT. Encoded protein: CASSWGQGTGNTIYF.

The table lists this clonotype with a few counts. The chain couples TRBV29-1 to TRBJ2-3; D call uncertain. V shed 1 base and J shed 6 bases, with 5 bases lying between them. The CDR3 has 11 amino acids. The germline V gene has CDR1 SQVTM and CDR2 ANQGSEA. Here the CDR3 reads CSVEVKDTQYF. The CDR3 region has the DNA TGCAGCGTTGAAGTGAAGGATACGCAGTATTTT.

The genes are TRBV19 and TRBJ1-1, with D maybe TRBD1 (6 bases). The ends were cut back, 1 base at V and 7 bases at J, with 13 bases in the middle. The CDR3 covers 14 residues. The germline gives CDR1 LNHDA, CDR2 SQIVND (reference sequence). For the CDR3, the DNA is TGTGCCAGTAGTATAGCTCATCAGGGGAGTGAAGCTTTCTTT. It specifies CASSIAHQGSEAFF.

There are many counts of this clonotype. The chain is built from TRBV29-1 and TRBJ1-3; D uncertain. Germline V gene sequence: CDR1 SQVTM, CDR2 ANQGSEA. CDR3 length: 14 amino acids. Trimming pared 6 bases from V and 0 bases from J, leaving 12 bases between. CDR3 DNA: TGCAGCGTGGACCTGGCGGGCTCTGGAAACACCATATATTTT. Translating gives CSVDLAGSGNTIYF.

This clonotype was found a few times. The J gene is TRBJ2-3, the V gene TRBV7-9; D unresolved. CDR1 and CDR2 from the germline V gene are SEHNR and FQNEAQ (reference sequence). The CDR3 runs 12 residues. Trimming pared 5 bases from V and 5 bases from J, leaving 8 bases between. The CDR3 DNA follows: TGTGCCAGCAGCGAAGCCGGAGATACGCAGTATTTT. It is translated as CASSEAGDTQYF.

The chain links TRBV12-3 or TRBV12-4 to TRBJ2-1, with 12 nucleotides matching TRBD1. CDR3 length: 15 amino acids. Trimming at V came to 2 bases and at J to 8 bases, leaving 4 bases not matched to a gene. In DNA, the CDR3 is TGTGCCAGCAGTTTAAGCGGGACAGGGGGCTATGAGCAGTTCTTC. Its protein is CASSLSGTGGYEQFF.

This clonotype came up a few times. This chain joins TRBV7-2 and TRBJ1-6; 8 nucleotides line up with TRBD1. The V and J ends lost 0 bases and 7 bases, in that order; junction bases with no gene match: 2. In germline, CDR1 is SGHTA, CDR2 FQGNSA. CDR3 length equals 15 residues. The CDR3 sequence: CASSLATGVNSPLHF. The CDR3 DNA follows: TGTGCCAGCAGCTTAGCGACAGGGGTAAATTCACCCCTCCACTTT. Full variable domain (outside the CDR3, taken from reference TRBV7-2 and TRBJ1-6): GAGVSQSPSNKVTEKGKDVELRCDPISGHTALYWYRQSLGQGLEFLIYFQGNSAPDKSGLPSDRFSAERTGGSVSTLTIQRTQQEDSAVYLCASSLATGVNSPLHFGNGTRLTVT.

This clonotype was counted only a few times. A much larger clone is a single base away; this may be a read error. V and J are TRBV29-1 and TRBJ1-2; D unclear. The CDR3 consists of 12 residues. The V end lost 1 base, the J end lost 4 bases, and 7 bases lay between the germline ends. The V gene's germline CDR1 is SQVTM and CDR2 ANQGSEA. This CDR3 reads CSVEVGCYGYTF. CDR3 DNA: TGCAGCGTTGAAGTGGGATGCTATGGCTACACCTTC.

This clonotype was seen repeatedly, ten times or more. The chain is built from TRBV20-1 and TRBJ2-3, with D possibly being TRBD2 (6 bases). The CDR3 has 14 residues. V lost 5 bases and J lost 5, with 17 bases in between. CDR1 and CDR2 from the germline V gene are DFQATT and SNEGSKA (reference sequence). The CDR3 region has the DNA TGCAGTGCTCCCCTGGTCGGGGGAGAAGATACGCAGTATTTT. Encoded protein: CSAPLVGGEDTQYF.

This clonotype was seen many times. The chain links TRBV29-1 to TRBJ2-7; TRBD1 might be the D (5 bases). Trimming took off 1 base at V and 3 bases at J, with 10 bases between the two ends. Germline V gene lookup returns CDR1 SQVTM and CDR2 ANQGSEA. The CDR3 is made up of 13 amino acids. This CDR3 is CSVEAGRDYEQYF. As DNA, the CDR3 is TGCAGCGTTGAAGCGGGCAGGGACTACGAGCAGTACTTC.

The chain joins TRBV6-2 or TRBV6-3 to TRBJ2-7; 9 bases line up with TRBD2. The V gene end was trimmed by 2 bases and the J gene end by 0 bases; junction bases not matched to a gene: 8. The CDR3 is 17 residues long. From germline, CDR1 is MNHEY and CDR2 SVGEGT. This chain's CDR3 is CASSYEVAGVPSYEQYF. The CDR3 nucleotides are TGTGCCAGCAGTTACGAGGTAGCGGGGGTCCCCTCCTACGAGCAGTACTTC.

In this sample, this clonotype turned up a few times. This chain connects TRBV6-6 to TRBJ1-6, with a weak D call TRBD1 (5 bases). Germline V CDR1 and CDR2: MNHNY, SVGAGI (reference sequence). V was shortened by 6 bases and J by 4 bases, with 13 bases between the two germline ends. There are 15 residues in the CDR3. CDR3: CASSPSQGYNSPLHF. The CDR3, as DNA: TGTGCCAGCAGCCCCTCCCAGGGATATAATTCACCCCTCCACTTT.

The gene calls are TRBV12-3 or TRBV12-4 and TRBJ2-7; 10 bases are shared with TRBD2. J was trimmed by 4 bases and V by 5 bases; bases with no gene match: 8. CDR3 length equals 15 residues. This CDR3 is CASSHTSGVIYEQYF. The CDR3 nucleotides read TGTGCCAGCAGTCATACTAGCGGGGTAATATACGAGCAGTACTTC.

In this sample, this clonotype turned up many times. CDR3 sequence (DNA): TGTGCCAGCAGCCAGGGGGGCAGCAATCAGCCCCAGCATTTT. This translates into CASSQGGSNQPQHF. The chain links TRBV27 to TRBJ1-5, with 7 bases aligning to TRBD1. Per germline, CDR1 MNHEY and CDR2 SMNVEV (reference sequence). V was clipped by 6 bases and J by 1 base; unmatched bases: 3. The CDR3 is 14 amino acids.

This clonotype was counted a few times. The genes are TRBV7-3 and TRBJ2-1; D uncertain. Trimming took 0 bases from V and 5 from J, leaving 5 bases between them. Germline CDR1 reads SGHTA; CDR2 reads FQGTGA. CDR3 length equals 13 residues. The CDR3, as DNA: TGTGCCAGCAGCTTAACGTCTCACAATGAGCAGTTCTTC. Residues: CASSLTSHNEQFF.

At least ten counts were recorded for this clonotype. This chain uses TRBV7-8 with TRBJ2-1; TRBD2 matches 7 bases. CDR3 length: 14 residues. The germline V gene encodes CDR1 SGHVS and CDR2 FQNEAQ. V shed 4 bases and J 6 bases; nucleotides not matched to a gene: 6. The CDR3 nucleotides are TGTGCCAGCAGCTCCGGACTAGGACGCAATGAGCAGTTCTTC. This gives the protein CASSSGLGRNEQFF.

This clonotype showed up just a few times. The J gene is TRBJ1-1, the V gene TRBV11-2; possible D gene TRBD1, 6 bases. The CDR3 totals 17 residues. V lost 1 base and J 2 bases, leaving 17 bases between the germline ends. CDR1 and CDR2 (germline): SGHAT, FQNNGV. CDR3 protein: CASSLVGGRRYNTEAFF. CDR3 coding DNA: TGTGCCAGCAGCTTAGTGGGGGGCAGGCGATACAACACTGAAGCTTTCTTT.